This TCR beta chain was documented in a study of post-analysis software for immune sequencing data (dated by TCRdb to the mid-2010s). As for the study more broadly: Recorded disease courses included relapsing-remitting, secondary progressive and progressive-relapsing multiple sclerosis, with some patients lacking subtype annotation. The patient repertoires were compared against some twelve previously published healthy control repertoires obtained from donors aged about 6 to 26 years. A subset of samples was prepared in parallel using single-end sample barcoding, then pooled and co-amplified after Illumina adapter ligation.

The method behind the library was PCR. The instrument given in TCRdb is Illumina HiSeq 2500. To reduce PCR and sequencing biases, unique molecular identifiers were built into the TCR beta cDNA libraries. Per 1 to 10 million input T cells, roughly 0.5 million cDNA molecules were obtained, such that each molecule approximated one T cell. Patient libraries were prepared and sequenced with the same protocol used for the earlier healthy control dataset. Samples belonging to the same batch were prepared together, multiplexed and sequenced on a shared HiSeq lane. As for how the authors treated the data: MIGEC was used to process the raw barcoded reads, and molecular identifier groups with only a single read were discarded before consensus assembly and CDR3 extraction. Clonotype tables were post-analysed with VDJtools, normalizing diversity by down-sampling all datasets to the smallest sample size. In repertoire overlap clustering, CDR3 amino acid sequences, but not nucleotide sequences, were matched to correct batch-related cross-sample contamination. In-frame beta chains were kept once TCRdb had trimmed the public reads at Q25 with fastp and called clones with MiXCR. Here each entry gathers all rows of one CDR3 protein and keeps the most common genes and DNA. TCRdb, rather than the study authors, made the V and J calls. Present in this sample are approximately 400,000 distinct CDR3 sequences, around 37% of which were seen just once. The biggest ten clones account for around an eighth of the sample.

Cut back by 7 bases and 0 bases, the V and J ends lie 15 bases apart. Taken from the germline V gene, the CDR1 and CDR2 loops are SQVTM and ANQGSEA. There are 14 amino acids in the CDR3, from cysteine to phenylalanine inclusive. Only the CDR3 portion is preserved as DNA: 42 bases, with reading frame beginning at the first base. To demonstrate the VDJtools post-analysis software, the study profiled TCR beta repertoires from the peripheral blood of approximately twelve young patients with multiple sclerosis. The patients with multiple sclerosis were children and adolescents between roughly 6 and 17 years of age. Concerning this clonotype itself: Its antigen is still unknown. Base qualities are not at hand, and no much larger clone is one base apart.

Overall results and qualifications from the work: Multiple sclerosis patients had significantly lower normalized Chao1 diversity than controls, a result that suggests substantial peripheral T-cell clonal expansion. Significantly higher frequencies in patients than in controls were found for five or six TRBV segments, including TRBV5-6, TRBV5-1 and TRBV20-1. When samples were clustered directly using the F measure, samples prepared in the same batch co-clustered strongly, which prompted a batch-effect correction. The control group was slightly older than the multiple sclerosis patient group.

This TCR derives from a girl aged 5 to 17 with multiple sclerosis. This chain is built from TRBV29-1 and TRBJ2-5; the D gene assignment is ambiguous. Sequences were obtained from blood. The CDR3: CSARPIGYQETQYF. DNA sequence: TGCAGCGCTCGGCCTATAGGGTACCAAGAGACCCAGTACTTC. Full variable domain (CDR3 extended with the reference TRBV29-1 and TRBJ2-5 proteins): SAVISQKPSRDICQRGTSLTIQCQVDSQVTMMFWYRQQPGQSLTLIATANQGSEATYESGFVIDKFPISRPNLTFSTLTVSNMSPEDSSIYLCSARPIGYQETQYFGPGTRLLVL.